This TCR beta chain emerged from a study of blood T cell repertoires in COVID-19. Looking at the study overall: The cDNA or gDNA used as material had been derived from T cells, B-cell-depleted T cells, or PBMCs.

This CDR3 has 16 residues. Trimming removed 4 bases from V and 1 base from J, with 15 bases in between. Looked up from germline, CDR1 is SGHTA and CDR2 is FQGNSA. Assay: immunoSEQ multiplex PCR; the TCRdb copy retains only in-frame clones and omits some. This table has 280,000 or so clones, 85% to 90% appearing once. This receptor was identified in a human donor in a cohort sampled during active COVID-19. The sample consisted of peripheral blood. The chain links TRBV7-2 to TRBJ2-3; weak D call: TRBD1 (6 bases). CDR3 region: CASSSHRARGTDTQYF. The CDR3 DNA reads TGTGCCAGCAGCTCTCACAGGGCCAGAGGCACAGATACGCAGTATTTT.